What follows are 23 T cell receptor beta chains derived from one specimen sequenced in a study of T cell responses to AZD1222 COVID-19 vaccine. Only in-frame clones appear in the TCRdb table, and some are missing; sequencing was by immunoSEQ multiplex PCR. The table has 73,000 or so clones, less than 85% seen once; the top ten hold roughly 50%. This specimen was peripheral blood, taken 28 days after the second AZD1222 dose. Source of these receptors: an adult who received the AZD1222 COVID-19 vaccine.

The CDR3 DNA reads TGTGCCAGCAGTTCCCCTCCCGTTTTCGAGCAGTACTTC. Its translation: CASSSPPVFEQYF. The chain uses TRBV12-3 or TRBV12-4 and TRBJ2-7; D not certain. The CDR3 contains 13 residues. V was trimmed by 4 bases and J by 6 bases, leaving 13 bases between them.

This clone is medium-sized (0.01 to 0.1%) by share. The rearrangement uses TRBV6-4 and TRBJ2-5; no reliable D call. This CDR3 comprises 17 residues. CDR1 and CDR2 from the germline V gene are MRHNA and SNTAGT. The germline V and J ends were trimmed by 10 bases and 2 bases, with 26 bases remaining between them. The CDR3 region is CAKSLGMERGTQETQYF. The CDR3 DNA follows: TGTGCCAAATCCCTGGGCATGGAGCGAGGTACACAAGAGACCCAGTACTTC.

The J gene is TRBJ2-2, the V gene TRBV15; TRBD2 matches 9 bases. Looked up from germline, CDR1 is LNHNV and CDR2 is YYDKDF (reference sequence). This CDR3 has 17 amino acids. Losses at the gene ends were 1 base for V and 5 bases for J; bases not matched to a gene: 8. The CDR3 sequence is CATSRVAGLALTGELFF. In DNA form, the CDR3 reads TGTGCCACCAGCAGAGTTGCCGGACTAGCGCTTACCGGGGAGCTGTTTTTT.

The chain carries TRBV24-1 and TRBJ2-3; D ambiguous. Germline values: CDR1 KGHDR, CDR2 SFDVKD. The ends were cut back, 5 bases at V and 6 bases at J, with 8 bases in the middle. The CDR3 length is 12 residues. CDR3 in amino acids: CATSAAWDTQYF. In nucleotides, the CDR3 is TGTGCCACCAGTGCCGCATGGGATACGCAGTATTTT.

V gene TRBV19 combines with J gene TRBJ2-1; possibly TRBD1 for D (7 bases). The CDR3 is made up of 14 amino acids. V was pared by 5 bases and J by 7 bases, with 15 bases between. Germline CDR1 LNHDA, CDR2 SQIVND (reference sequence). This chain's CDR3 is CASSLRAGGNEQFF. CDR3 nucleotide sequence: TGTGCCAGTAGTCTTAGAGCAGGGGGGAATGAGCAGTTCTTC.

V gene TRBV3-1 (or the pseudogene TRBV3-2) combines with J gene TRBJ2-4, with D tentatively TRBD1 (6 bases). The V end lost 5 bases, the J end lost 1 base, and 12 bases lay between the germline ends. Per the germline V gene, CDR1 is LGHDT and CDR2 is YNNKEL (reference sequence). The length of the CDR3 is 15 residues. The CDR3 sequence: CASSFGTTAKNIQYF. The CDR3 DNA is TGTGCCAGCAGCTTCGGGACAACCGCCAAAAACATTCAGTACTTC.

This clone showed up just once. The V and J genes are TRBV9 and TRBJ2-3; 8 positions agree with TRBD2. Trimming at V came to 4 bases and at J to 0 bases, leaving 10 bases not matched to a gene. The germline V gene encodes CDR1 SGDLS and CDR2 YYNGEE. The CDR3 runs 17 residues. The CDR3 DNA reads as TGTGCCAGCAGCACGCGGGGGGCGGGAGAGAGCACAGATACGCAGTATTTT. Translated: CASSTRGAGESTDTQYF.

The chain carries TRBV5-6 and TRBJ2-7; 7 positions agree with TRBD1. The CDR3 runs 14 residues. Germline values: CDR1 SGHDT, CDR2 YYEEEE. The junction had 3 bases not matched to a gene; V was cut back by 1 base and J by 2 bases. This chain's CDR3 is CASSLQTGTYEQYF. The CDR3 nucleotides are TGTGCCAGCAGCTTGCAGACAGGGACCTACGAGCAGTACTTC.

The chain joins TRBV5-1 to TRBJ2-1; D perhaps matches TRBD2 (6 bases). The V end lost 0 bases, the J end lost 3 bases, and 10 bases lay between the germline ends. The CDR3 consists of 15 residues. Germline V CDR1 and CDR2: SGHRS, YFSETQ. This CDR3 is CASSLGWGDYNEQFF. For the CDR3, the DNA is TGCGCCAGCAGCTTGGGCTGGGGGGACTACAATGAGCAGTTCTTC.

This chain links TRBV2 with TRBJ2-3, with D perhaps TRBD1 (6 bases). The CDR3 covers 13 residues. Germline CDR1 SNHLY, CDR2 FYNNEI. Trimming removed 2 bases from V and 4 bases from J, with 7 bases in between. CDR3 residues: CASSERQADTQYF. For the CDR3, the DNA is TGTGCCAGCAGTGAAAGACAGGCAGATACGCAGTATTTT.

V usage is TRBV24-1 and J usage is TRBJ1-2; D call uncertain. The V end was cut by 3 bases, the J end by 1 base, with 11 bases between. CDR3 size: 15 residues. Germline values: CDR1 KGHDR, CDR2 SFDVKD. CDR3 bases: TGTGCCACCAGTGATCCCCTCCAGGATAACTATGGCTACACCTTC. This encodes CATSDPLQDNYGYTF.

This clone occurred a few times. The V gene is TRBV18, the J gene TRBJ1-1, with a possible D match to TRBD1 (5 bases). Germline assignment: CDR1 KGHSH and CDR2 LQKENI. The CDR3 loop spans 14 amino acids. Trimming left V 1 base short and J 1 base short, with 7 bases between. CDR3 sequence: CASSPQGTNTEAFF. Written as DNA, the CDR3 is TGTGCCAGCTCACCACAGGGGACGAACACTGAAGCTTTCTTT.

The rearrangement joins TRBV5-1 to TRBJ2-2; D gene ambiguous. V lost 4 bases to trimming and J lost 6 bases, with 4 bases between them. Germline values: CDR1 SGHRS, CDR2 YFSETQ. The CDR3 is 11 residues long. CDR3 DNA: TGCGCCAGCAGCACCGCCGGGGAGCTGTTTTTT. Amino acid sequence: CASSTAGELFF.

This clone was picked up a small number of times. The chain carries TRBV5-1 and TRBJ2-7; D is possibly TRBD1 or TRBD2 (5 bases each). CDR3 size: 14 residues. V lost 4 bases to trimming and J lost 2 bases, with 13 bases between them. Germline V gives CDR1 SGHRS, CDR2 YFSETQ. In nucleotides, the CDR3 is TGCGCCAGCAGCCTATCCGGGGCCACCTACGAGCAGTACTTC. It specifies CASSLSGATYEQYF.

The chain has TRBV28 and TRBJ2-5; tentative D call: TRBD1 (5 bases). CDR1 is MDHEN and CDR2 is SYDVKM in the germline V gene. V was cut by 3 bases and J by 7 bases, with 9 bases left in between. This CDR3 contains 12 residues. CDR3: CASSLETGTQYF. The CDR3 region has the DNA TGTGCCAGCAGTTTGGAAACAGGGACCCAGTACTTC.

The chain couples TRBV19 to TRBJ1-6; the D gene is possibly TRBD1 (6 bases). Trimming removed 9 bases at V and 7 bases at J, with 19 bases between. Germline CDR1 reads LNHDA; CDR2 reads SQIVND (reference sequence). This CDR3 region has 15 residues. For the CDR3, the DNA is TGTGCCAGCCGGGGGGCCCCCACAGGGAATTCACCCCTCCACTTT. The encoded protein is CASRGAPTGNSPLHF.

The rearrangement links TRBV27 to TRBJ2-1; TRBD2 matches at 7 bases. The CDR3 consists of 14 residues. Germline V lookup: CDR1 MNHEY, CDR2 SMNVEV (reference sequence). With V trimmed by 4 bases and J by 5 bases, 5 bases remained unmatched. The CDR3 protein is CASSSGLDHNEQFF. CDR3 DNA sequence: TGTGCCAGCAGTTCAGGACTAGATCACAATGAGCAGTTCTTC.

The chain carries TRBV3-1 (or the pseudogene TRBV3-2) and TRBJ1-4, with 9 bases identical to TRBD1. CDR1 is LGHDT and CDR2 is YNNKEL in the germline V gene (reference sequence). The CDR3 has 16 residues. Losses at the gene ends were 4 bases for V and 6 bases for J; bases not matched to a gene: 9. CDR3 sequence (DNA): TGTGCCAGCAGCCTAGGACAGGGGATTTTCTATGAAAAACTGTTTTTT. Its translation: CASSLGQGIFYEKLFF.

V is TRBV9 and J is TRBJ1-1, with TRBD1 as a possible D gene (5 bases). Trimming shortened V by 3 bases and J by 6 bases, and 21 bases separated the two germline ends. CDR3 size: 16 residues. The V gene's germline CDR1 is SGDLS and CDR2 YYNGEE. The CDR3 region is CASSARGGTGVAEAFF. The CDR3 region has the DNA TGTGCCAGCAGCGCCCGGGGGGGAACGGGTGTTGCTGAAGCTTTCTTT.

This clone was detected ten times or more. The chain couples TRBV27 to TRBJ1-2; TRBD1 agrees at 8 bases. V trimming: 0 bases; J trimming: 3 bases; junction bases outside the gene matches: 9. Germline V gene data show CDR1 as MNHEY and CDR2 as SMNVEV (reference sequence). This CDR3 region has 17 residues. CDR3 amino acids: CASSLSYTGGAYYGYTF. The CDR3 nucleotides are TGTGCCAGCAGTTTATCATATACAGGGGGGGCCTACTATGGCTACACCTTC.

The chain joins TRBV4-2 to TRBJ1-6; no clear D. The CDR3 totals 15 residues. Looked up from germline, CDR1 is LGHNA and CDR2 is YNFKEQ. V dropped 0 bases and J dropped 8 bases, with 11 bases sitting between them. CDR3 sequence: CASSQDRSPYSPLHF. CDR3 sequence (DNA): TGTGCCAGCAGCCAAGATCGGAGTCCGTATTCACCCCTCCACTTT.

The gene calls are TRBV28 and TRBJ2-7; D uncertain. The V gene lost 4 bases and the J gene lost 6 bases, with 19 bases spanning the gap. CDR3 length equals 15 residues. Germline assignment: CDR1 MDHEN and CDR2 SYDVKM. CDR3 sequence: CASSSPTTTLVEQYF. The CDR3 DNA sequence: TGTGCCAGCAGTTCCCCGACAACGACCCTGGTCGAGCAGTACTTC.

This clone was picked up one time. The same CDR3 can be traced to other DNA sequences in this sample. The CDR3 loop is CASSELAGVGETQYF. Written as DNA, the CDR3 is TGTGCCAGCAGTGAGCTAGCGGGGGTCGGGGAGACCCAGTACTTC. The rearrangement joins TRBV6-4 to TRBJ2-5; TRBD2 matches 10 bases. This CDR3 has 15 residues. Germline V gives CDR1 MRHNA, CDR2 SNTAGT. Trimming at V came to 3 bases and at J to 5 bases, leaving 6 bases not matched to a gene.